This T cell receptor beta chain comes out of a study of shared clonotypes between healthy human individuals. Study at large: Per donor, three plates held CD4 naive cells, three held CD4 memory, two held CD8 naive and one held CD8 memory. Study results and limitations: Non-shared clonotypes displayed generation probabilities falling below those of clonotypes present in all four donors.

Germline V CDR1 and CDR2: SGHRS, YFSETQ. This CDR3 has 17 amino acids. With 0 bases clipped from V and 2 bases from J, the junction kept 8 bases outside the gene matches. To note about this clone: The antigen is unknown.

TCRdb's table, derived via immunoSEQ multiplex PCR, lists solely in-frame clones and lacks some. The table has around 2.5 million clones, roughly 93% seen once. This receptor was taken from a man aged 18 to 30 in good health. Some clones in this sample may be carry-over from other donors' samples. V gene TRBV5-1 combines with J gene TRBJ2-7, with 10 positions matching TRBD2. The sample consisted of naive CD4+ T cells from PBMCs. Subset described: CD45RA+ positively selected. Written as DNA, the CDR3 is TGCGCCAGCAGCTTGGGGGCTAGCGGGAGACCGACCTACGAGCAGTACTTC. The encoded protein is CASSLGASGRPTYEQYF.